What follows are 6 T cell receptor beta chains derived from one specimen sequenced in a study of tumor-infiltrating lymphocytes in primary liver carcinoma. Total RNA amounting to about 520 ng was the source from which TCR beta cDNA was made with a constant-region primer. It was through three nested multiplex PCR rounds of slightly modified ARM-PCR that TCR beta libraries arose. TRBV1-TRBV30 forward and Cbeta reverse primers drove the first two roughly 10-cycle rounds. TCRdb passed the multiplex PCR reads through MiXCR, listing each CDR3 protein once. There are more than 95,000 distinct CDR3 sequences in the sample; approximately 80% occur only once, and approximately 20% lies in the top ten. Co-extracting RNA and DNA was done with roughly 18-32 mg of unsorted bulk tissue as input. Input material: liver tumor tissue from sampling region 3. Subset given: tumor region T3, left-lateral pole. Receptor source: a man between 40 and 49 years old with primary liver carcinoma and hepatitis B virus infection.

About this clonotype: One end of the junction varies from germline; a read error may be responsible. V is TRBV6-1 and J is TRBJ2-1; TRBD2 matches 9 bases. The germline gives CDR1 MNHNS, CDR2 SASEGT. This CDR3 has 14 amino acids. The DNA for the CDR3 is TGTGGCAGCAACGTAGCGGGAGTACTTAATGAGCAGTTCTTC. Residues: CGSNVAGVLNEQFF.

On this clonotype: The conserved closing phenylalanine or tryptophan is absent in this CDR3, likely reflecting a read error. J is TRBJ1-1 and V is TRBV5-6, with 8 nucleotides matching TRBD1. CDR1 and CDR2 (germline): SGHDT, YYEEEE. This CDR3 region has 14 residues. V lost 0 bases to trimming and J lost 6 bases; unmatched junction nucleotides: 4. In DNA form, the CDR3 reads TGTGCCAGCAGCTTGGCACAGACAGGGGCTGAAGCTTTCCCT. Its protein product is CASSLAQTGAEAFP.

With regard to this clonotype: At one end, the junction sequence differs from germline, possibly due to a read error. The chain links TRBV11-2 to TRBJ2-5, with D perhaps matching TRBD1 (5 bases). The CDR3 contains 15 residues. The germline gives CDR1 SGHAT, CDR2 FQNNGV. This CDR3 reads CSSSPRSTLGVTQYF. In nucleotides, the CDR3 is TGTTCCAGCAGCCCCCGGTCAACCCTAGGGGTGACCCAGTACTTC. Based on the CDR3 plus reference TRBV11-2 and TRBJ2-5, the full variable domain is EAGVAQSPRYKIIEKRQSVAFWCNPISGHATLYWYQQILGQGPKLLIQFQNNGVVDDSQLPKDRFSAERLKGVDSTLKIQPAKLEDSAVYLCSSSPRSTLGVTQYFGPGTRLLVL.

The chain has TRBV28 and TRBJ1-2; no clear D. CDR3 size: 13 residues. Germline V lookup: CDR1 MDHEN, CDR2 SYDVKM. V was cut by 7 bases and J by 3 bases, with 12 bases left in between. In nucleotides, the CDR3 is TGTGCCAGCAATTTGGTCACATACTATGGCTACACCTTC. Protein sequence: CASNLVTYYGYTF.

The chain uses TRBV29-1 and TRBJ2-7; D tentatively fits TRBD1 or TRBD2 (6 bases each). CDR1 is SQVTM and CDR2 is ANQGSEA in the germline V gene. CDR3 size: 13 residues. Deletions cut 8 bases from V and 5 bases from J, with 19 bases between. In DNA, the CDR3 is TGCAGCATTGGAGGGGGGCGGATCGACGAGCAGTACTTC. Protein sequence: CSIGGGRIDEQYF.

To note about this clonotype: Germline is not matched at one junction end, which may reflect a read error. The chain links TRBV11-2 to TRBJ2-4, with unresolved D. The CDR3 is made up of 13 amino acids. Germline CDR1 reads SGHAT; CDR2 reads FQNNGV. The CDR3 sequence is CAGSLQAKNIQYF. DNA of the CDR3: TGTGCCGGCAGCCTACAAGCCAAAAACATTCAGTACTTC.